Below, 25 T cell receptor beta chains from the same sample are listed, as sequenced in a study of blood T cells in healthy people across ages (dated by TCRdb to the mid-2010s). The library was produced with 5' RACE. Sequenced on an Illumina HiSeq 2500. The second PCR ran for about 6 to 12 cycles and used a J-beta primer mix along with a sample-barcoded 5' primer. Using fastp trimming at Q25 and MiXCR clonotype assembly, TCRdb reanalyzed the public sequencing data and kept in-frame beta chains. Every distinct CDR3 protein forms one entry, paired with its most common genes and DNA. In this sample the table shows around 800,000 distinct CDR3 sequences, roughly 25% of which occur a single time. Around 3% of the sample is held by the ten biggest clonotypes. Another study also made use of these data, one on T cells of mothers and their children.

Specimen: blood. The source of these receptors is a boy younger than 18 in good health.

The chain couples TRBV5-4 to TRBJ2-1; 8 bases align to TRBD1. Germline trimming cut 3 bases from V and 6 bases from J; bases unmatched to any gene: 5. The germline V gene has CDR1 SGHNT and CDR2 YYREEE (reference sequence). The CDR3 consists of 14 residues. The CDR3 region is CASSWATGANEQFF. The CDR3, as DNA: TGTGCCAGCAGCTGGGCGACAGGGGCCAATGAGCAGTTCTTC. Drawing the rest from reference TRBV5-4 and TRBJ2-1, the complete variable domain is ETGVTQSPTHLIKTRGQQVTLRCSSQSGHNTVSWYQQALGQGPQFIFQYYREEENGRGNFPPRFSGLQFPNYSSELNVNALELDDSALYLCASSWATGANEQFFGPGTRLTVL.

This chain joins TRBV6-5 and TRBJ2-2; possible D gene TRBD2, 6 bases. The CDR3 covers 17 residues. Germline V gene sequence: CDR1 MNHEY, CDR2 SVGAGI. Trimming pared 2 bases from V and 0 bases from J, leaving 13 bases between. Written as DNA, the CDR3 is TGTGCCAGCAGTTACCCTGGAGGGGCCGCGAACACCGGGGAGCTGTTTTTT. It specifies CASSYPGGAANTGELFF.

In its sample, this clonotype was seen a few times. The rearrangement uses TRBV9 and TRBJ2-7; 7 nucleotides agree with TRBD2. V lost 4 bases and J lost 8; bases outside the gene matches: 12. This CDR3 region has 14 residues. Germline CDR1 and CDR2: SGDLS and YYNGEE. DNA for the CDR3: TGTGCCAGCAGCCCGGGGGGTTTGTCCAACAAGCAGTACTTC. Amino acids: CASSPGGLSNKQYF.

J is TRBJ2-5 and V is TRBV6-1; TRBD1 aligns across 9 bases. The J call may be in error: the DNA end matches TRBJ2-7 better. Germline assignment: CDR1 MNHNS and CDR2 SASEGT. This CDR3 comprises 14 residues. CDR3 sequence: CASSFRQGDDEQYF. The CDR3, as DNA: TGTGCCAGCAGTTTCCGACAGGGGGACGACGAGCAGTACTTC.

The table lists this clonotype with a few counts. The chain combines TRBV4-1 with TRBJ1-2, with unresolved D. Looked up from germline, CDR1 is MGHRA and CDR2 is YSYEKL. This CDR3 region has 15 residues. With 1 base removed from V and 4 bases from J, the gap between germline ends came to 13 bases. CDR3 amino acids: CASSQGVYSVYGYTF. For the CDR3, the DNA is TGCGCCAGCAGCCAAGGCGTTTACAGCGTCTATGGCTACACCTTC.

V gene TRBV15 combines with J gene TRBJ2-4; D not certain. V shed 3 bases and J shed 1 base, with 4 bases lying between them. The CDR3 loop spans 13 amino acids. CDR1 and CDR2 (germline): LNHNV, YYDKDF (reference sequence). Written as DNA, the CDR3 is TGTGCCACCAGCAGCCTCGCCAAAAACATTCAGTACTTC. This codes for CATSSLAKNIQYF.

The chain has TRBV20-1 and TRBJ2-5, with 8 bases matching TRBD1. Losses at the gene ends were 4 bases for V and 2 bases for J; bases not matched to a gene: 3. CDR3 length: 13 residues. Looked up from germline, CDR1 is DFQATT and CDR2 is SNEGSKA (reference sequence). The CDR3 bases are TGCAGTGCTAAAAGGACAGGGCAAGAGACCCAGTACTTC. Its translation is CSAKRTGQETQYF.

This chain connects TRBV14 to TRBJ2-2; D is unresolved. Germline values: CDR1 SGHDN, CDR2 FVKESK. This CDR3 has 17 amino acids. Between the trimmed V and J ends, which lost 0 bases and 4 bases, there was a span of 15 bases. The CDR3 DNA sequence: TGTGCCAGCAGCCAAGATCTCGGAAGGGCCGGCACCGGGGAGCTGTTTTTT. Its protein product is CASSQDLGRAGTGELFF.

This clonotype has only a few counts. The chain links TRBV6-5 to TRBJ1-4; D is perhaps TRBD1 (5 bases). Looked up from germline, CDR1 is MNHEY and CDR2 is SVGAGI. V was shortened by 0 bases and J by 7 bases, with 9 bases between the two germline ends. There are 14 residues in the CDR3. For the CDR3, the DNA is TGTGCCAGCAGTTACTCGAGTGGGGCTGAAAAACTGTTTTTT. Translated: CASSYSSGAEKLFF.

The chain carries TRBV20-1 and TRBJ1-2, with D possibly matching TRBD1 (6 bases). The CDR3 spans 12 residues. Trimming shortened V by 2 bases and J by 6 bases, and 10 bases separated the two germline ends. CDR1 DFQATT and CDR2 SNEGSKA come from the germline V gene (reference sequence). Here the CDR3 DNA reads TGCAGTGCTAGAACGGACAGTGATGGCTACACCTTC. Translated, it gives CSARTDSDGYTF.

This clonotype has a handful of counts. The V call is TRBV25-1, the J call TRBJ2-1; D unclear. CDR3 length: 15 amino acids. The germline V gene has CDR1 MGHDK and CDR2 SYGVNS. Trimming took 2 bases from V and 4 from J, leaving 12 bases between them. The DNA of the CDR3 is TGTGCCAGCAGTGAAACGGGTTTAGGGTACAATGAGCAGTTCTTC. Its protein product is CASSETGLGYNEQFF.

The chain recombines TRBV29-1 with TRBJ2-1, with TRBD2 matching 9 bases. The trim removed 6 bases at V and 2 bases at J, leaving 11 bases unmatched. Germline V gives CDR1 SQVTM, CDR2 ANQGSEA. CDR3 length: 16 amino acids. CDR3 sequence (DNA): TGCAGCGTGGTGAAAGCGGGGGGCCCCCCCTACAATGAGCAGTTCTTC. The encoded protein is CSVVKAGGPPYNEQFF.

This clonotype appeared a few times. The DNA for the CDR3 is TGTGCCAGCAGTCAGTACGGGGATGGCTACACCTTC. This gives the protein CASSQYGDGYTF. The chain has TRBV2 and TRBJ1-2; unclear D gene. Germline CDR1 SNHLY, CDR2 FYNNEI. V was trimmed by 5 bases and J by 6 bases, leaving 10 bases between them. This CDR3 comprises 12 residues.

This clonotype occurred a few times. This sequence joins TRBV10-3 and TRBJ2-5, with unresolved D. The length of the CDR3 is 14 residues. Between the trimmed V and J ends, which lost 2 bases and 3 bases, there was a span of 10 bases. Germline assignment: CDR1 ENHRY and CDR2 SYGVKD. The CDR3 reads CAISEGDGEETQYF. Written as DNA, the CDR3 is TGTGCCATCAGTGAGGGTGATGGTGAAGAGACCCAGTACTTC.

V usage is TRBV6-5 and J usage is TRBJ2-5, with TRBD1 matching over 7 bases. Germline CDR1 is MNHEY and CDR2 is SVGAGI. Germline trimming cut 0 bases from V and 5 bases from J; bases unmatched to any gene: 6. The CDR3 consists of 15 residues. In nucleotides, the CDR3 is TGTGCCAGCAGTTACTCAGGGGGCGAAGGGGAGACCCAGTACTTC. Translated: CASSYSGGEGETQYF.

This clonotype showed up just a few times. J is TRBJ2-1 and V is TRBV10-3; perhaps TRBD2 as D (7 bases). The CDR3 runs to 13 residues. V was trimmed by 5 bases and J by 9 bases, leaving 14 bases between them. Germline V gene data show CDR1 as ENHRY and CDR2 as SYGVKD. Written as DNA, the CDR3 is TGTGCCATCAGTTTCGGGGGGCTTGGTGAGCAGTTCTTC. As protein: CAISFGGLGEQFF.

V usage is TRBV3-1 and J usage is TRBJ2-5; D unresolved. V was shortened by 0 bases and J by 5 bases, with 10 bases between the two germline ends. The V gene's germline CDR1 is LGHDT and CDR2 YNNKEL (reference sequence). The CDR3 loop spans 14 amino acids. CDR3: CASSQDLSPETQYF. CDR3 nucleotides: TGTGCCAGCAGCCAAGACCTCAGCCCCGAGACCCAGTACTTC.

The chain joins TRBV7-9 to TRBJ1-1; D is possibly TRBD1 (5 bases). The germline gives CDR1 SEHNR, CDR2 FQNEAQ (reference sequence). The germline V and J ends were trimmed by 0 bases and 3 bases, with 14 bases remaining between them. There are 16 residues in the CDR3. The CDR3 protein is CASSLAGWGRDTEAFF. As DNA, the CDR3 is TGTGCCAGCAGCTTAGCGGGTTGGGGGAGGGACACTGAAGCTTTCTTT.

The V call is TRBV6-6, the J call TRBJ1-5; no definite D call. The CDR3 has 16 amino acids. CDR1 and CDR2 (germline): MNHNY, SVGAGI (reference sequence). V was shortened by 1 base and J by 0 bases, with 10 bases between the two germline ends. The CDR3 nucleotides are TGTGCCAGCAGTTACTACGGGTCCAATAGCAATCAGCCCCAGCATTTT. Amino acids: CASSYYGSNSNQPQHF.

The chain couples TRBV27 to TRBJ2-7; 8 bases align to TRBD1. Unmatched junction bases numbered 8, after V lost 6 bases and J lost 1 base. CDR1 and CDR2 from the germline V gene are MNHEY and SMNVEV (reference sequence). CDR3 length: 15 amino acids. The CDR3 coding sequence is TGTGCCAGCAGACCAACAGGGGGTTGGTCCTACGAGCAGTACTTC. Its protein is CASRPTGGWSYEQYF.

The rearrangement uses TRBV5-1 and TRBJ2-5, with a possible D match to TRBD1 (5 bases). Trimming took off 3 bases at V and 2 bases at J, with 8 bases between the two ends. The CDR3 loop spans 13 amino acids. The germline V gene has CDR1 SGHRS and CDR2 YFSETQ. The DNA for the CDR3 is TGCGCCAGCAGCTGGCAGGGACAAGAGACCCAGTACTTC. Its translation is CASSWQGQETQYF.

The chain carries TRBV12-3 or TRBV12-4 and TRBJ1-4, with a tentative D call TRBD1 (5 bases). The CDR3 runs 14 residues. Trimming took 5 bases from V and 3 from J, leaving 10 bases between them. The CDR3 nucleotides are TGTGCCAGCAGTCCCAGGGAGGCTAATGAAAAACTGTTTTTT. Protein product: CASSPREANEKLFF.

This clonotype was counted a few times. This chain links TRBV19 with TRBJ2-5; TRBD1 aligns across 8 bases. V lost 3 bases and J lost 4; bases outside the gene matches: 4. Germline CDR1 reads LNHDA; CDR2 reads SQIVND (reference sequence). The CDR3 consists of 14 residues. CDR3 sequence: CASSMGQGAETQYF. The CDR3 DNA reads as TGTGCCAGTAGTATGGGCCAGGGGGCAGAGACCCAGTACTTC.

The V gene is TRBV7-2, the J gene TRBJ2-7; D not certain. The germline V gene encodes CDR1 SGHTA and CDR2 FQGNSA. Deletions cut 1 base from V and 2 bases from J, with 6 bases between. The CDR3 consists of 13 residues. CDR3 amino acids: CASSLDPPYEQYF. The CDR3 DNA reads TGTGCCAGCAGCTTAGACCCTCCCTACGAGCAGTACTTC.

The gene calls are TRBV15 and TRBJ2-1; 9 bases are a match to TRBD2. V was clipped by 1 base and J by 8 bases; unmatched bases: 6. This CDR3 has 15 amino acids. Looked up from germline, CDR1 is LNHNV and CDR2 is YYDKDF (reference sequence). In DNA, the CDR3 is TGTGCCACCAGCAGAGGTAGCGGGGGTTGGGATGAGCAGTTCTTC. Translated, it gives CATSRGSGGWDEQFF.